Presented here are 25 T cell receptor beta chains from one specimen sequenced in a study of identical twins. TCRdb fed the 5' RACE reads into MiXCR, producing one record per CDR3 protein. The table has fewer than 500,000 distinct CDR3 sequences, 14% seen once. A further study also used this sample, focusing on yellow fever vaccine responses in identical twins.

The sample taken for sequencing was CD4+ T cells sorted from blood. Source of these receptors: a woman in her late teens or twenties in good health.

This clonotype was seen a handful of times. This sequence joins TRBV6-2 or TRBV6-3 and TRBJ2-1, with TRBD2 matching over 7 bases. The V and J ends lost 10 bases and 4 bases, in that order; junction bases with no gene match: 10. The CDR3 loop spans 14 amino acids. Germline assignment: CDR1 MNHEY and CDR2 SVGEGT. The CDR3 spells CATMASGIYNEQFF. CDR3 in DNA: TGTGCCACCATGGCCAGCGGGATATACAATGAGCAGTTCTTC.

The CDR3 DNA reads TGTGCCAGCAGCCACGGACTAGCGGGGGGGATACAAGAGACCCAGTACTTC. As protein: CASSHGLAGGIQETQYF. V and J are TRBV7-3 and TRBJ2-5, with 15 bases that match TRBD2. Germline CDR1 and CDR2: SGHTA and FQGTGA. The ends lost 5 bases at V and 2 bases at J; junction bases unmatched: 6. The CDR3 runs to 17 residues.

The chain has TRBV15 and TRBJ2-5; D not resolved. The germline gives CDR1 LNHNV, CDR2 YYDKDF (reference sequence). Trimming took 0 bases from V and 0 from J, leaving 17 bases between them. The CDR3 sequence is 18 residues long. The CDR3 nucleotides read TGTGCCACCAGCAGAGATAAGGGAAACTATATCAACCAAGAGACCCAGTACTTC. Its protein is CATSRDKGNYINQETQYF.

CDR3 sequence reads: CASSLSLTETQYF. CDR3 in DNA: TGTGCCAGCAGCCTATCCTTAACGGAGACCCAGTACTTC. The chain recombines TRBV9 with TRBJ2-5; unclear D gene. Germline V gives CDR1 SGDLS, CDR2 YYNGEE. With 4 bases removed from V and 5 bases from J, the gap between germline ends came to 12 bases. This CDR3 is 13 amino acids long.

This clonotype was picked up a small number of times. The chain links TRBV5-1 to TRBJ2-7, with D tentatively TRBD1 (6 bases). The CDR3 sequence is 15 residues long. The V gene lost 0 bases and the J gene lost 5 bases, with 15 bases spanning the gap. Germline V lookup: CDR1 SGHRS, CDR2 YFSETQ. The CDR3 sequence is CASSLAGDLANEQYF. The DNA of the CDR3 is TGCGCCAGCAGCTTGGCAGGGGATTTGGCTAACGAGCAGTACTTC.

The rearrangement uses TRBV13 and TRBJ2-1; D gene unclear. V was shortened by 8 bases and J by 8 bases, with 16 bases between the two germline ends. The CDR3 is made up of 13 amino acids. Germline CDR1 is PRHDT and CDR2 is FYEKMQ (reference sequence). The chain's CDR3 is CASQTPSYHEQFF. For the CDR3, the DNA is TGTGCCAGCCAGACTCCCTCATACCATGAGCAGTTCTTC.

This clonotype was seen more than once but under ten times. The chain joins TRBV6-5 to TRBJ2-2, with 7 positions matching TRBD2. The CDR3 runs to 16 residues. V shed 5 bases, J shed 5 bases, and the junction held 11 bases outside the gene matches. Looked up from germline, CDR1 is MNHEY and CDR2 is SVGAGI. CDR3 nucleotide sequence: TGTGCCAGCAGTCACAGACAAGCGGGATTAACCGGGGAGCTGTTTTTT. Amino acids: CASSHRQAGLTGELFF.

This clonotype was detected only a few times. The gene calls are TRBV12-3 or TRBV12-4 and TRBJ2-7; 8 positions match TRBD2. This CDR3 is built from 15 residues. V lost 3 bases to trimming and J lost 2 bases; unmatched junction nucleotides: 6. The CDR3 sequence is CASSLDSGKAYEQYF. The CDR3 bases are TGTGCCAGCAGTTTGGATAGCGGGAAAGCCTACGAGCAGTACTTC.

This chain links TRBV20-1 with TRBJ2-1; D call uncertain. Germline assignment: CDR1 DFQATT and CDR2 SNEGSKA (reference sequence). The germline V and J ends were trimmed by 1 base and 7 bases, with 14 bases remaining between them. The CDR3 loop spans 14 amino acids. This CDR3 reads CSARGGLVLNEQFF. CDR3 in DNA: TGCAGTGCTAGAGGAGGCCTGGTACTTAATGAGCAGTTCTTC.

This clonotype appeared a few times. The CDR3 bases are TGTGCCAGCAGGGAGTTCCCGACAGGGTGGGTAACTGAAGCTTTCTTT. As protein: CASREFPTGWVTEAFF. The chain combines TRBV27 with TRBJ1-1; 7 positions match TRBD1. The trim removed 6 bases at V and 5 bases at J, leaving 15 bases unmatched. The CDR3 extends over 16 amino acids. Looked up from germline, CDR1 is MNHEY and CDR2 is SMNVEV (reference sequence).

In this sample, this clonotype turned up many times. V and J are TRBV10-3 and TRBJ2-7; 9 positions agree with TRBD1. The CDR3 runs 15 residues. Germline CDR1 ENHRY, CDR2 SYGVKD. The junction had 10 bases not matched to a gene; V was cut back by 7 bases and J by 3 bases. CDR3 amino acids: CAINDPGQGIYEQYF. CDR3 bases: TGTGCCATCAATGACCCGGGACAGGGCATCTACGAGCAGTACTTC.

The chain recombines TRBV5-1 with TRBJ2-1; no reliable D call. The length of the CDR3 is 14 residues. The germline V and J ends were trimmed by 4 bases and 4 bases, with 12 bases remaining between them. Germline assignment: CDR1 SGHRS and CDR2 YFSETQ. The CDR3 DNA sequence: TGCGCCAGCAGCCCCAACTTTGAGTACAATGAGCAGTTCTTC. It translates to CASSPNFEYNEQFF.

The chain recombines TRBV7-2 with TRBJ2-2; the D is unclear. From germline, CDR1 is SGHTA and CDR2 FQGNSA. V lost 0 bases and J 7 bases, leaving 9 bases between the germline ends. This CDR3 has 14 residues. Here the CDR3 DNA reads TGTGCCAGCAGCTTAGCCCAAGCCAGCGGGGAGCTGTTTTTT. The encoded protein is CASSLAQASGELFF.

The chain is built from TRBV5-1 and TRBJ2-1; D gene ambiguous. The CDR3 loop spans 13 amino acids. CDR1 and CDR2 from the germline V gene are SGHRS and YFSETQ. V was pared by 6 bases and J by 5 bases, with 12 bases between. The DNA of the CDR3 is TGCGCCAGCAACTCACAGCAGAACAATGAGCAGTTCTTC. It encodes CASNSQQNNEQFF.

The CDR3 DNA follows: TGCAGTGCCAGACTAAAAACTAGCGGGGCCCTCAATGAGCAGTTCTTC. Translated, it gives CSARLKTSGALNEQFF. This rearrangement joins TRBV20-1 to TRBJ2-1, with 10 bases fitting TRBD2. Trimming removed 6 bases from V and 6 bases from J; junction bases left unmatched: 14. CDR1 and CDR2 from the germline V gene are DFQATT and SNEGSKA (reference sequence). The CDR3 consists of 16 residues.

This clonotype was seen more than once but under ten times. The chain combines TRBV19 with TRBJ2-5, with TRBD1 identical over 9 bases. CDR3 size: 15 residues. The junction had 10 bases not matched to a gene; V was cut back by 7 bases and J by 4 bases. Germline CDR1 reads LNHDA; CDR2 reads SQIVND (reference sequence). Here the CDR3 DNA reads TGTGCCAGTACCGTGGGACAGGGCGTAGGAGAGACCCAGTACTTC. Amino acids: CASTVGQGVGETQYF.

The chain recombines TRBV6-6 with TRBJ2-1, with a weak D call TRBD1 (6 bases). V was shortened by 6 bases and J by 6 bases, with 12 bases between the two germline ends. The CDR3 length is 13 residues. The germline V gene has CDR1 MNHNY and CDR2 SVGAGI (reference sequence). CDR3 residues: CASRQDSLNEQFF. As DNA, the CDR3 is TGTGCCAGCAGACAGGACAGCCTCAATGAGCAGTTCTTC.

This clonotype has only a few counts. This rearrangement joins TRBV6-1 to TRBJ1-2; no clear D. In germline, CDR1 is MNHNS, CDR2 SASEGT. V was clipped by 5 bases and J by 9 bases, with 19 bases between them. The CDR3 is 14 amino acids. The CDR3 region is CASSPPMGSGSYTF. The CDR3 DNA reads as TGTGCCAGCAGTCCCCCGATGGGGTCTGGTAGCTACACCTTC.

The chain has TRBV5-1 and TRBJ2-7; D may correspond to TRBD1 or TRBD2 (6 bases each). Germline CDR1 SGHRS, CDR2 YFSETQ. V dropped 0 bases and J dropped 5 bases, with 12 bases sitting between them. The CDR3 is 14 residues long. CDR3 sequence reads: CASSLGPGANEQYF. The CDR3 DNA reads TGCGCCAGCAGCTTGGGGCCGGGGGCCAACGAGCAGTACTTC.

The V and J genes are TRBV19 and TRBJ2-7, with 10 nucleotides matching TRBD2. The CDR3 covers 14 residues. Trimming at V came to 6 bases and at J to 4 bases, leaving 6 bases not matched to a gene. Germline V gene sequence: CDR1 LNHDA, CDR2 SQIVND (reference sequence). The CDR3: CASRLASGSYEQYF. The CDR3, as DNA: TGTGCCAGTAGGCTGGCTAGCGGGAGTTACGAGCAGTACTTC.

This clonotype was found a few times. The genes are TRBV20-1 and TRBJ2-7; D unclear. This CDR3 comprises 12 residues. The V end lost 1 base, the J end lost 0 bases, and 4 bases lay between the germline ends. Germline CDR1 DFQATT, CDR2 SNEGSKA (reference sequence). This CDR3 is CSARVGSYEQYF. In nucleotides, the CDR3 is TGCAGTGCTAGAGTTGGCTCCTACGAGCAGTACTTC.

The table lists this clonotype with a few counts. V is TRBV7-2 and J is TRBJ2-5, with TRBD2 identical over 7 bases. The CDR3 spans 15 residues. With V trimmed by 5 bases and J by 1 base, 7 bases remained unmatched. Germline CDR1 reads SGHTA; CDR2 reads FQGNSA. The CDR3 reads CASSVFSGFQETQYF. The DNA for the CDR3 is TGTGCCAGCAGCGTCTTTAGCGGGTTCCAAGAGACCCAGTACTTC.

The chain combines TRBV6-1 with TRBJ2-3; maybe TRBD1 (5 bases). V lost 8 bases and J 3 bases, leaving 9 bases between the germline ends. The CDR3 runs 12 residues. CDR1 is MNHNS, CDR2 SASEGT, per germline. The CDR3 loop reads CASQRQTDTQYF. CDR3 nucleotides: TGTGCCAGCCAACGACAGACAGATACGCAGTATTTT.

This clonotype was observed many times. The V call is TRBV4-1, the J call TRBJ1-6, with no clear D. The CDR3 covers 17 residues. V was clipped by 3 bases and J by 0 bases, with 12 bases between them. Germline V CDR1 and CDR2: MGHRA, YSYEKL. CDR3 sequence reads: CASSQRTGSSYNSPLHF. CDR3 sequence (DNA): TGCGCCAGCAGCCAGCGGACTGGAAGCTCCTATAATTCACCCCTCCACTTT.

V gene TRBV20-1 combines with J gene TRBJ1-2, with D unresolved. The CDR3 totals 15 residues. With 1 base removed from V and 1 base from J, the gap between germline ends came to 13 bases. CDR1 is DFQATT and CDR2 is SNEGSKA in the germline V gene (reference sequence). The CDR3 protein is CSARVGSSVNYGYTF. The CDR3, as DNA: TGCAGTGCTAGAGTTGGTTCCTCGGTTAACTATGGCTACACCTTC.